This T cell receptor beta chain is drawn from a study of T cell clonality in common variable immunodeficiency. Findings and limits, study-wide: Shared TCRbeta clones were fewer between CVID subjects than controls. Common variable immunodeficiency TCR beta sequences reportedly had fewer deletions and N-nucleotide insertions.

This clone is labeled as large. Its antigen is unknown. The CDR3 goes on 3 residues after the read ends, and that part is filled in from the germline J gene. CDR1 and CDR2 from the germline V gene are SGDLS and YYNGEE. The J segment lost 3 bases and the V segment lost 0 bases, leaving 3 bases of the junction unmatched. The CDR3 has 15 residues. TCRdb's copy holds only in-frame clones and misses some; the assay was immunoSEQ multiplex PCR. This sample carries roughly 5,000 clones, none of them present only once. The chain employs TRBV9 and TRBJ2-1; 7 nucleotides agree with TRBD2. Sequencing input: peripheral blood mononuclear cells. This sequence originates from a human donor with common variable immunodeficiency. The CDR3 sequence: CASSVGASGYNEQFF. The CDR3 DNA, read in part, is TGTGCCAGCAGCGTAGGGGCTAGCGGCTACAATGAG.